This T cell receptor beta chain appears in the sequencing data of a study of neoadjuvant anti-PD-1 for oral cavity cancer. Measured with immunoSEQ multiplex PCR; TCRdb has only the in-frame clones, and not every one. The sample records about 80,000 clones, roughly four fifths being singletons. Germline lookup yields CDR1 SGDLS and CDR2 YYNGEE. Trimming removed 4 bases from V and 4 bases from J, with 14 bases in between. There are 14 residues in the CDR3. The sequence derives from a person aged 35-79 years with oral cavity squamous cell carcinoma. The sequencing here drew on PBMCs, taken before nivolumab (anti-PD-1) treatment. The V and J genes are TRBV9 and TRBJ1-2, with D unresolved. Written as DNA, the CDR3 is TGTGCCAGCAGCTCCCAGATATCGACCTATGGCTACACCTTC. This codes for CASSSQISTYGYTF.